Below are 21 T cell receptor beta chains sequenced from a single sample in a study of blood T cells in healthy people across ages. Through a sample-barcoded 5' primer and a J-beta primer mix, a second PCR was run for 7 to 11 cycles. TCRdb ran MiXCR on the 5' RACE reads and lists one entry per CDR3 protein. The sample yields 550,000 to 700,000 distinct CDR3 sequences, 25% to 30% seen once. The sequenced sample consisted of blood. These TCRs come from a woman between 65 and 79 years old in good health.

The V call is TRBV6-6, the J call TRBJ2-3; perhaps TRBD1 as D (6 bases). Deletions cut 8 bases from V and 1 base from J, with 10 bases between. This CDR3 has 13 amino acids. Germline CDR1 is MNHNY and CDR2 is SVGAGI (reference sequence). The CDR3 DNA reads as TGTGCCAGCGGGACACTTGGCACAGATACGCAGTATTTT. Translated: CASGTLGTDTQYF.

This clonotype was detected a few times. V and J are TRBV11-3 and TRBJ2-2; D not resolved. The germline V gene has CDR1 SGHNT and CDR2 YENEEA. V dropped 1 base and J dropped 7 bases, with 10 bases sitting between them. The CDR3 spans 14 residues. The CDR3 here is CASSLGIAFGELFF. The CDR3 nucleotides are TGTGCCAGCAGCTTAGGAATCGCTTTCGGGGAGCTGTTTTTT.

This clonotype was counted between two and nine times. This chain joins TRBV7-2 and TRBJ1-6; D is perhaps TRBD1 (5 bases). The germline V and J ends were trimmed by 2 bases and 8 bases, with 10 bases remaining between them. The germline gives CDR1 SGHTA, CDR2 FQGNSA. The length of the CDR3 is 14 residues. The chain's CDR3 is CASSLMGGDSPLHF. CDR3 DNA sequence: TGTGCCAGCAGCTTAATGGGGGGAGATTCACCCCTCCACTTT.

This clonotype came up a few times. The chain combines TRBV24-1 with TRBJ2-1; 9 bases are shared with TRBD2. The CDR3 sequence is 16 residues long. V was pared by 4 bases and J by 6 bases, with 9 bases of the junction left unmatched. Germline CDR1 and CDR2: KGHDR and SFDVKD. Here the CDR3 reads CATSDPSGEGVNEQFF. In nucleotides, the CDR3 is TGTGCCACCAGTGACCCTAGCGGGGAAGGGGTCAATGAGCAGTTCTTC.

This sequence joins TRBV11-2 and TRBJ2-5, with no clear D. Germline lookup yields CDR1 SGHAT and CDR2 FQNNGV. The CDR3 covers 12 residues. Trimming removed 6 bases at V and 4 bases at J, with 9 bases between. The CDR3 sequence is CASRRPAETQYF. CDR3 bases: TGTGCCAGCAGGCGGCCAGCAGAGACCCAGTACTTC. The whole variable domain, filled in from reference TRBV11-2 and TRBJ2-5, reads EAGVAQSPRYKIIEKRQSVAFWCNPISGHATLYWYQQILGQGPKLLIQFQNNGVVDDSQLPKDRFSAERLKGVDSTLKIQPAKLEDSAVYLCASRRPAETQYFGPGTRLLVL.

The chain links TRBV7-8 to TRBJ1-4; no reliable D call. The CDR3 contains 14 residues. Trimming shortened V by 1 base and J by 11 bases, and 14 bases separated the two germline ends. Germline assignment: CDR1 SGHVS and CDR2 FQNEAQ. The CDR3 DNA reads TGTGCCAGCAGCTTAGTGGCGGAAACTGGGAAACTGTTTTTT. Amino acids: CASSLVAETGKLFF.

The chain is built from TRBV21-1 and TRBJ2-7; the table's D call, TRBD1, has no DNA check behind it. TRBV21-1 is listed as a pseudogene. This CDR3 has 14 amino acids. The CDR3 loop reads CASSKGTDTYEQYF. Written as DNA, the CDR3 is TGTGCCAGCAGCAAAGGGACAGATACCTACGAGCAGTACTTC.

The chain has TRBV12-3 or TRBV12-4 and TRBJ2-1; D may match TRBD1 or TRBD2 (6 bases each). This CDR3 comprises 14 residues. V was shortened by 8 bases and J by 8 bases, with 19 bases between the two germline ends. The CDR3 loop reads CASERGGFVDEQFF. The CDR3 coding sequence is TGTGCCAGCGAGAGAGGGGGGTTCGTCGATGAGCAGTTCTTC.

This clonotype has only a few counts. V usage is TRBV20-1 and J usage is TRBJ1-2; 10 nucleotides agree with TRBD1. CDR1 and CDR2 (germline): DFQATT, SNEGSKA (reference sequence). The CDR3 extends over 14 amino acids. The V and J ends lost 3 bases and 5 bases, in that order; junction bases with no gene match: 6. CDR3 sequence: CSASWAGQGYGYTF. The CDR3 DNA sequence: TGCAGTGCTAGCTGGGCGGGACAGGGGTATGGCTACACCTTC.

This clonotype was observed a few times. CDR3 amino acids: CASSQGTYGDEKLFF. The CDR3 DNA sequence: TGCGCCAGCAGCCAAGGCACATATGGAGATGAAAAACTGTTTTTT. The chain couples TRBV4-3 to TRBJ1-4, with D hard to call. CDR3 length equals 15 residues. CDR1 is LGHNA, CDR2 YSLEER, per germline. Deletions cut 1 base from V and 6 bases from J, with 12 bases between.

The sample holds a few counts of this clonotype. This rearrangement joins TRBV6-5 to TRBJ1-3; weak D call: TRBD1 (6 bases). In germline, CDR1 is MNHEY, CDR2 SVGAGI. The CDR3 extends over 16 amino acids. Deletions cut 8 bases from V and 0 bases from J, with 17 bases between. The chain's CDR3 is CASWGGDRISGNTIYF. DNA for the CDR3: TGTGCCAGCTGGGGGGGAGACAGGATCTCTGGAAACACCATATATTTT.

This clonotype was observed a handful of times. This chain uses TRBV6-5 with TRBJ2-7, with 8 positions matching TRBD2. Germline CDR1 MNHEY, CDR2 SVGAGI. J lost 3 bases, V lost 9 bases, and 13 bases had no gene match. CDR3 size: 15 residues. The CDR3 sequence: CASSSRGGLGYEQYF. CDR3 bases: TGTGCCAGTTCCTCCCGGGGGGGTTTGGGCTACGAGCAGTACTTC.

This chain links TRBV24-1 with TRBJ2-3; 11 bases fit TRBD1. The germline CDR1 and CDR2 sequences are KGHDR and SFDVKD. The V gene end was trimmed by 2 bases and the J gene end by 4 bases; junction bases not matched to a gene: 10. The CDR3 is 18 amino acids. The CDR3 loop is CATSDWDRGSQDPDTQYF. The CDR3 bases are TGTGCCACCAGTGATTGGGACAGGGGGTCCCAGGACCCAGATACGCAGTATTTT.

This rearrangement joins TRBV21-1 to TRBJ2-1; TRBD2 reflects the table's D call only, with no check against the DNA. TRBV21-1 is termed a pseudogene. This CDR3 is built from 20 residues. CDR3 nucleotides: TGTGCCAGCAGCAGAGGGAGACTAGCGGGGGGCCGCCCGGGGTACAATGAGCAGTTCTTC. This encodes CASSRGRLAGGRPGYNEQFF.

The V gene is TRBV5-1, the J gene TRBJ2-1, with TRBD2 matching 8 bases. The V gene end was trimmed by 0 bases and the J gene end by 7 bases; junction bases not matched to a gene: 9. The CDR3 has 16 amino acids. CDR1 and CDR2 from the germline V gene are SGHRS and YFSETQ. In nucleotides, the CDR3 is TGCGCCAGCAGCTTGGCCCCTAGCGGGCTTGGAAATGAGCAGTTCTTC. It encodes CASSLAPSGLGNEQFF.

This sequence joins TRBV5-1 and TRBJ1-6; TRBD1 aligns across 7 bases. The V and J ends lost 3 bases and 7 bases, in that order; junction bases with no gene match: 7. From germline, CDR1 is SGHRS and CDR2 YFSETQ. CDR3 size: 15 residues. CDR3 DNA: TGCGCCAGCAGCTCGGACGGGACAGCAAATTCACCCCTCCACTTT. It codes for CASSSDGTANSPLHF.

The V and J genes are TRBV20-1 and TRBJ2-3; D possibly corresponds to TRBD1 (5 bases). Germline CDR1 reads DFQATT; CDR2 reads SNEGSKA (reference sequence). V lost 6 bases and J 4 bases, leaving 17 bases between the germline ends. CDR3 length equals 14 residues. CDR3 residues: CSARGNGLADTQYF. The CDR3 DNA follows: TGCAGTGCAAGGGGAAATGGCCTGGCAGATACGCAGTATTTT.

This clonotype was found a few times. In DNA form, the CDR3 reads TGCGCCAGCAGCTTGGGAATCGGCAGTTACACTGAAGCTTTCTTT. Translation: CASSLGIGSYTEAFF. The V and J genes are TRBV5-1 and TRBJ1-1; D is uncertain. Between the trimmed V and J ends, which lost 0 bases and 3 bases, there was a span of 12 bases. CDR1 SGHRS and CDR2 YFSETQ come from the germline V gene. The CDR3 length is 15 residues.

CDR3 DNA sequence: TGCAGCGGAGGGACAGCTTTATACGAGCAGTACTTC. It codes for CSGGTALYEQYF. This chain uses TRBV29-1 with TRBJ2-7; the match to TRBD1 covers 7 bases. Germline CDR1 reads SQVTM; CDR2 reads ANQGSEA. Trimming at V came to 7 bases and at J to 4 bases, leaving 7 bases not matched to a gene. CDR3 length: 12 amino acids.

This clonotype was recorded a few times. The chain uses TRBV20-1 and TRBJ2-1; 8 bases align to TRBD2. The DNA end is more similar to TRBJ2-5, so the J call may be wrong. The CDR3 runs 18 residues. CDR1 is DFQATT, CDR2 SNEGSKA, per germline (reference sequence). Here the CDR3 reads CSARDPLVAGRRQETQYF. CDR3 nucleotide sequence: TGCAGTGCTAGAGATCCCCTAGTAGCGGGGAGACGGCAAGAGACCCAGTACTTC.

V usage is TRBV5-8 and J usage is TRBJ2-5; TRBD2 agrees at 13 bases. Germline lookup yields CDR1 SGHTS and CDR2 YDEGEE. The V gene end was trimmed by 3 bases and the J gene end by 4 bases; junction bases not matched to a gene: 9. This CDR3 has 17 amino acids. The CDR3 nucleotides read TGTGCCAGCAGCTCAGGACTAGCGGGGGCGCTGATAGAGACCCAGTACTTC. It specifies CASSSGLAGALIETQYF.